This is a list of T cell receptor beta chains from one sample in a study of graft-versus-host responses after intestinal transplantation. Their target antigens are unknown. The assay was immunoSEQ multiplex PCR, and TCRdb's table has in-frame clones only and misses some. The profile shows 60,000 to 75,000 clones, roughly 90% of them singletons. The sample consisted of unstimulated CD8+ T cells sorted from spleen or lymph node cells, taken before intestinal transplant. The source of these receptors is a human donor who received an intestinal transplant. The CDR3 runs from the conserved cysteine through the conserved F or W. The D gene is left open where the match is weak. Not every row has a clone size; where given, it reads once, few, many or a size class.

v_call: TRBV2; d_call: TRBD1; clone_size: -; j_call: TRBJ1-5; cdr3_aa: CASSPRLGTDNQPQHF; cdr3_nt: TGTGCCAGCAGTCCTCGGTTGGGGACAGATAATCAGCCCCAGCATTTT
v_call: TRBV4-2; d_call: TRBD2; clone_size: -; j_call: TRBJ2-2; cdr3_aa: CASSQEAGGPGELFF; cdr3_nt: TGTGCCAGCAGCCAAGAAGCGGGGGGGCCCGGGGAGCTGTTTTTT
v_call: TRBV5-1; d_call: -; clone_size: -; j_call: TRBJ1-2; cdr3_aa: CASSFTDPVGNGYTF; cdr3_nt: TGCGCCAGCAGCTTCACGGACCCCGTCGGGAATGGCTACACCTTC
v_call: TRBV4-1; d_call: -; clone_size: -; j_call: TRBJ2-2; cdr3_aa: CASSQETDREASGTGELFF; cdr3_nt: TGCGCCAGCAGCCAAGAGACCGACAGGGAGGCTTCGGGGACCGGGGAGCTGTTTTTT
v_call: TRBV15; d_call: -; clone_size: -; j_call: TRBJ2-5; cdr3_aa: CATSRFGGGLGETQYF; cdr3_nt: TGTGCCACCAGCAGGTTTGGGGGGGGCCTGGGGGAGACCCAGTACTTC
v_call: TRBV27; d_call: -; clone_size: -; j_call: TRBJ2-6; cdr3_aa: CASSAATSGANVLTF; cdr3_nt: TGTGCCAGCAGTGCAGCGACCTCTGGGGCCAACGTCCTGACTTTC
v_call: TRBV4-1; d_call: -; clone_size: -; j_call: TRBJ2-1; cdr3_aa: CASSLGTDMEQFF; cdr3_nt: TGCGCCAGCAGCCTGGGGACTGACATGGAGCAGTTCTTC
v_call: TRBV7-9; d_call: TRBD1; clone_size: -; j_call: TRBJ1-5; cdr3_aa: CASSDQQGSGNQPQHF; cdr3_nt: TGTGCCAGCAGCGACCAACAGGGGTCAGGCAATCAGCCCCAGCATTTT
v_call: TRBV6-5; d_call: TRBD1; clone_size: -; j_call: TRBJ2-1; cdr3_aa: CASKRTGYPYNEQFF; cdr3_nt: TGTGCCAGCAAACGGACAGGGTACCCCTACAATGAGCAGTTCTTC
v_call: TRBV15; d_call: -; clone_size: -; j_call: TRBJ2-3; cdr3_aa: CATSRGAVFTDTQYF; cdr3_nt: TGTGCCACCAGCAGAGGTGCGGTTTTCACAGATACGCAGTATTTT
v_call: TRBV4-2; d_call: -; clone_size: -; j_call: TRBJ2-3; cdr3_aa: CASSQEALAMATDTQYF; cdr3_nt: TGTGCCAGCAGCCAAGAGGCCTTAGCTATGGCCACAGATACGCAGTATTTT
v_call: TRBV5-1; d_call: -; clone_size: -; j_call: TRBJ2-2; cdr3_aa: CASSWHPTDNGGELFF; cdr3_nt: TGCGCCAGCAGCTGGCACCCCACAGACAACGGCGGGGAGCTGTTTTTT
v_call: TRBV7-9; d_call: TRBD2; clone_size: -; j_call: TRBJ2-5; cdr3_aa: CASSYLGREEETQYF; cdr3_nt: TGTGCCAGCAGCTATCTCGGGAGGGAGGAAGAGACCCAGTACTTC
v_call: TRBV30; d_call: TRBD1; clone_size: -; j_call: TRBJ2-3; cdr3_aa: CAWTSSPGQGAPDTQYF; cdr3_nt: TGTGCCTGGACTAGCTCTCCGGGACAGGGGGCTCCAGATACGCAGTATTTT
v_call: TRBV4-2; d_call: TRBD1; clone_size: -; j_call: TRBJ1-1; cdr3_aa: CASSQEGTGGMNTEAFF; cdr3_nt: TGTGCCAGCAGCCAAGAAGGGACAGGGGGCATGAACACTGAAGCTTTCTTT
v_call: TRBV6-6; d_call: -; clone_size: -; j_call: TRBJ2-7; cdr3_aa: CASSPFRTETYEQYF; cdr3_nt: TGTGCCAGCAGTCCCTTCCGGACAGAGACCTACGAGCAGTACTTC
v_call: TRBV6-1; d_call: TRBD2; clone_size: once; j_call: TRBJ2-2; cdr3_aa: CASSEKRPGGPIAGELFF; cdr3_nt: TGTGCCAGCAGTGAAAAGCGGCCGGGAGGGCCGATAGCCGGGGAGCTGTTTTTT
v_call: TRBV10-3; d_call: TRBD1; clone_size: -; j_call: TRBJ1-2; cdr3_aa: CAIRPVDRGGRYGYTF; cdr3_nt: TGTGCCATCAGGCCCGTGGACAGGGGAGGGCGTTATGGCTACACCTTC
v_call: TRBV5-1; d_call: TRBD1; clone_size: once; j_call: TRBJ1-1; cdr3_aa: CASGQGAVRNTEAFF; cdr3_nt: TGCGCCAGCGGCCAGGGGGCGGTTAGGAACACTGAAGCTTTCTTT
v_call: TRBV5-6; d_call: -; clone_size: once; j_call: TRBJ1-2; cdr3_aa: CASSLAGFQPDGYTF; cdr3_nt: TGTGCCAGCAGCTTGGCCGGGTTCCAGCCTGATGGCTACACCTTC
v_call: TRBV15; d_call: TRBD2; clone_size: once; j_call: TRBJ2-3; cdr3_aa: CATSPISFVRAGDYTDTQYF; cdr3_nt: TGTGCCACCAGCCCGATCTCTTTCGTACGAGCGGGAGACTACACAGATACGCAGTATTTT
v_call: TRBV7-2; d_call: TRBD2; clone_size: -; j_call: TRBJ2-7; cdr3_aa: CASSHRPGLAGLLGEQYF; cdr3_nt: TGTGCCAGCAGCCACAGACCGGGACTAGCGGGGTTGTTGGGTGAGCAGTACTTC
v_call: TRBV6-5; d_call: -; clone_size: -; j_call: TRBJ1-1; cdr3_aa: CASSYLRSNTEAFF; cdr3_nt: TGTGCCAGCAGTTACCTGCGGTCGAACACTGAAGCTTTCTTT
v_call: TRBV7-8; d_call: -; clone_size: -; j_call: TRBJ1-2; cdr3_aa: CASSLLGGYGYTF; cdr3_nt: TGTGCCAGCAGCTTATTGGGGGGGTATGGCTACACCTTC
v_call: TRBV5-1; d_call: TRBD2; clone_size: -; j_call: TRBJ2-3; cdr3_aa: CASSLLAGILTSTDTQYF; cdr3_nt: TGCGCCAGCAGCTTGCTAGCGGGAATACTCACTAGCACAGATACGCAGTATTTT
v_call: TRBV7-8; d_call: TRBD2; clone_size: -; j_call: TRBJ2-7; cdr3_aa: CASSFIPGLAPQGLHEQYF; cdr3_nt: TGTGCCAGCAGCTTTATACCGGGACTAGCGCCCCAAGGCCTCCACGAGCAGTACTTC
v_call: TRBV27; d_call: TRBD2; clone_size: -; j_call: TRBJ2-7; cdr3_aa: CASSPLQDGGETYEQYF; cdr3_nt: TGTGCCAGCAGTCCCCTTCAAGACGGGGGGGAGACCTACGAGCAGTACTTC
v_call: TRBV5-1; d_call: TRBD1; clone_size: -; j_call: TRBJ2-5; cdr3_aa: CASSPGTGMQTQYF; cdr3_nt: TGCGCCAGCAGCCCCGGGACAGGGATGCAGACCCAGTACTTC
v_call: TRBV6-5; d_call: -; clone_size: -; j_call: TRBJ2-1; cdr3_aa: CASSLGGDEQFF; cdr3_nt: TGTGCCAGCAGTCTTGGGGGCGATGAGCAGTTCTTC
v_call: TRBV4-1; d_call: TRBD1; clone_size: -; j_call: TRBJ2-1; cdr3_aa: CASSQSGTGLYNEQFF; cdr3_nt: TGCGCCAGCAGCCAATCCGGGACAGGGTTGTACAATGAGCAGTTCTTC
v_call: TRBV9; d_call: TRBD1; clone_size: -; j_call: TRBJ1-6; cdr3_aa: CASSVTTGYSPLHF; cdr3_nt: TGTGCCAGCAGCGTAACGACAGGGTATTCACCCCTCCACTTT
v_call: TRBV28; d_call: TRBD1; clone_size: -; j_call: TRBJ1-4; cdr3_aa: CASSFNPRQGSNEKLFF; cdr3_nt: TGTGCCAGCAGTTTTAACCCCCGACAGGGGAGTAATGAAAAACTGTTTTTT
v_call: TRBV9; d_call: -; clone_size: -; j_call: TRBJ1-2; cdr3_aa: CASSGSSGALGYTF; cdr3_nt: TGTGCCAGCAGCGGCAGTAGCGGCGCGCTTGGCTACACCTTC
v_call: TRBV15; d_call: -; clone_size: -; j_call: TRBJ2-1; cdr3_aa: CATSRDIWAGHITGDEQFF; cdr3_nt: TGTGCCACCAGCAGAGATATTTGGGCAGGGCATATTACGGGGGATGAGCAGTTCTTC
v_call: TRBV13; d_call: -; clone_size: -; j_call: TRBJ2-7; cdr3_aa: CASSSSPLYEQYF; cdr3_nt: TGTGCCAGCAGCTCCTCCCCCCTTTACGAGCAGTACTTC
v_call: TRBV6-1; d_call: -; clone_size: -; j_call: TRBJ1-1; cdr3_aa: CASRREGTEAFF; cdr3_nt: TGTGCCAGCAGAAGAGAGGGCACTGAAGCTTTCTTT
v_call: TRBV29-1; d_call: TRBD2; clone_size: once; j_call: TRBJ2-1; cdr3_aa: CSVDGLAGGTYNEQFF; cdr3_nt: TGCAGCGTTGATGGACTAGCGGGGGGAACTTACAATGAGCAGTTCTTC
v_call: TRBV13; d_call: TRBD2; clone_size: -; j_call: TRBJ2-1; cdr3_aa: CASSLVSLAGVLGNEQFF; cdr3_nt: TGTGCCAGCAGCTTAGTGTCCCTAGCGGGAGTGTTAGGCAATGAGCAGTTCTTC
v_call: TRBV4-2; d_call: -; clone_size: -; j_call: TRBJ2-7; cdr3_aa: CASSRYRATEQYF; cdr3_nt: TGTGCCAGCAGCCGTTACAGGGCTACCGAGCAGTACTTC
v_call: TRBV18; d_call: TRBD1; clone_size: few; j_call: TRBJ2-4; cdr3_aa: CASSPSQGRSKNIQYF; cdr3_nt: TGTGCCAGCTCACCATCACAGGGGAGATCCAAAAACATTCAGTACTTC